This T cell receptor beta chain stems from a study of cytomegalovirus exposure and HLA in healthy donors. As for the study in general: Counted in an early data release were approximately 85 million unique TCRs from HLA-typed donors.

V was trimmed by 3 bases and J by 0 bases, leaving 9 bases between them. The germline V gene has CDR1 SGHAT and CDR2 FQNNGV. The CDR3 is 15 residues long. Whole-study results and caveats: The study reported that TCR beta sequences accurately predicted HLA-A and HLA-B alleles in most subjects. The study listed approximately 170 cytomegalovirus-associated TCR beta chains.

As concerns this clone: Its specificity is unknown.

The PCR used 60 Vbeta and 13 Jbeta primers. Under the authors' procedure: A later analysis counted approximately 80 million unique TCR beta chains, 9.5 million to 12 million shared. Using immunoSEQ multiplex PCR, the repertoire was profiled, and TCRdb retains in-frame clones only, with some absent. The V and J calls and clone size are taken from that table; D and trimming were inferred from the DNA. The top ten clones hold about 1.8% of a sample with 150,000 to 200,000 clones, 81% of them seen once. The receptor was isolated from a man between 18 and 35 years old in good health and CMV-seronegative. Specimen: PBMCs. V is TRBV11-2 and J is TRBJ1-5; TRBD1 might be the D (5 bases). The CDR3 nucleotides read TGTGCCAGCAGCTTGGGGGGTATTAGCAATCAGCCCCAGCATTTT. Translation: CASSLGGISNQPQHF.